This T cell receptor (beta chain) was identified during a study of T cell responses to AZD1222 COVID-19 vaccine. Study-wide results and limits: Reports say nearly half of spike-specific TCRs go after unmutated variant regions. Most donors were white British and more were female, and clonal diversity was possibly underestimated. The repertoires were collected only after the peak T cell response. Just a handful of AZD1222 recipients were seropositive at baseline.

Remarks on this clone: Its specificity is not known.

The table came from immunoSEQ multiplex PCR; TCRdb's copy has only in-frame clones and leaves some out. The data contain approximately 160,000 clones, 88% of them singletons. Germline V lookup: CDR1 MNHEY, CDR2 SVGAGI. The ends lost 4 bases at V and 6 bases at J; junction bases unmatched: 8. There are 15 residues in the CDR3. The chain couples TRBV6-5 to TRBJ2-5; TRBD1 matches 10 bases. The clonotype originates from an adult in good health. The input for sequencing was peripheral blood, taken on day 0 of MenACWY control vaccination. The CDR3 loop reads CASSLPGQGYQTQYF. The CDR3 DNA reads TGTGCCAGCAGTTTACCGGGACAGGGGTACCAGACCCAGTACTTC.